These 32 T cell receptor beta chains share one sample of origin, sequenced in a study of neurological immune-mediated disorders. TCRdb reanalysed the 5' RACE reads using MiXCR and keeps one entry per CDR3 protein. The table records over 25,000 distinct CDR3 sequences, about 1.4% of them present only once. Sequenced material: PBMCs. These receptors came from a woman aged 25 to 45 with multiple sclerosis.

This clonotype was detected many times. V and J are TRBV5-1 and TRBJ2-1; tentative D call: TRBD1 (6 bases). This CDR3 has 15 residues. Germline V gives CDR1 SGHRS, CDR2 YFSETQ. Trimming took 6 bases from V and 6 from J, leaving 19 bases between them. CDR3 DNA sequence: TGCGCCAGCATCCAGTCCAGGGGACCCTTCAATGAGCAGTTCTTC. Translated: CASIQSRGPFNEQFF.

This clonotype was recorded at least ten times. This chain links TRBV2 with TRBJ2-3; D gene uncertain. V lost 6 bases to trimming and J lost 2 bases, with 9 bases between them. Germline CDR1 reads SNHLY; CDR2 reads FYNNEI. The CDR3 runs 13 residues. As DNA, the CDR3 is TGTGCCAGCAGAACGGACCTCACAGATACGCAGTATTTT. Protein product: CASRTDLTDTQYF.

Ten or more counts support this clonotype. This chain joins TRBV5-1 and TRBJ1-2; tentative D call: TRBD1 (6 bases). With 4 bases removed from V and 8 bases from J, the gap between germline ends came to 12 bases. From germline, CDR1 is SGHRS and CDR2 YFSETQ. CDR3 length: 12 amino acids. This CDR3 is CASSIGQSGYTF. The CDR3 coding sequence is TGCGCCAGCAGCATTGGACAGTCCGGCTACACCTTC. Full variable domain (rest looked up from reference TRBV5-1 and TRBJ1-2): KAGVTQTPRYLIKTRGQQVTLSCSPISGHRSVSWYQQTPGQGLQFLFEYFSETQRNKGNFPGRFSGRQFSNSRSEMNVSTLELGDSALYLCASSIGQSGYTFGSGTRLTVV.

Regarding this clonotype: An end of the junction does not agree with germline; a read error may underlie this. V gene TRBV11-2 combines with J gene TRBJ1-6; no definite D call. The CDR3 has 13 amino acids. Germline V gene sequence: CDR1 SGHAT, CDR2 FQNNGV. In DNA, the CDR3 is TGTGCCAGCAGCTCTTCGGTTAATTCAACCCTCAACTTT. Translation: CASSSSVNSTLNF.

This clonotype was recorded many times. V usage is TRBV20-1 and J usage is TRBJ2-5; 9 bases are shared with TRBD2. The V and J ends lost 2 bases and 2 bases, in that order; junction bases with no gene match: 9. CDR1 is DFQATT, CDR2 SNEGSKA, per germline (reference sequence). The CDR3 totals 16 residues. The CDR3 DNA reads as TGCAGTGCTAGATCGGTAGCGGGGGCTCTACAAGAGACCCAGTACTTC. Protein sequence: CSARSVAGALQETQYF.

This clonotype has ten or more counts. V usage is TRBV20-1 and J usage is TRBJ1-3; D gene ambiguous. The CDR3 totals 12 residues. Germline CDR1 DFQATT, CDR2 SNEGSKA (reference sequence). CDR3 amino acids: CSARGSGNTIYF. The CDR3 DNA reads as TGCAGCGCCCGCGGTTCAGGAAACACCATATATTTT.

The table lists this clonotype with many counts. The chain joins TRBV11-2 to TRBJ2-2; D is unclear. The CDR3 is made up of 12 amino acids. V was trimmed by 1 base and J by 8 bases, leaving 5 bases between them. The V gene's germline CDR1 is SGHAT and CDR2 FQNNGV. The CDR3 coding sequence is TGTGCCAGCAGCTTAGGACCTGGGGAGCTGTTTTTT. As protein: CASSLGPGELFF. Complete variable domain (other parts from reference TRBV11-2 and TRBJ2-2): EAGVAQSPRYKIIEKRQSVAFWCNPISGHATLYWYQQILGQGPKLLIQFQNNGVVDDSQLPKDRFSAERLKGVDSTLKIQPAKLEDSAVYLCASSLGPGELFFGEGSRLTVL.

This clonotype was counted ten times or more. The DNA of the CDR3 is TGTGCCACCGGGGTGCGGGGGAGCACAGATACGCAGTATTTT. Amino acids: CATGVRGSTDTQYF. This chain links TRBV24-1 with TRBJ2-3; 7 bases align to TRBD2. The CDR3 runs to 14 residues. Per the germline V gene, CDR1 is KGHDR and CDR2 is SFDVKD. The V gene end was trimmed by 9 bases and the J gene end by 0 bases; junction bases not matched to a gene: 5.

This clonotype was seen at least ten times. The CDR3 here is CASSGTAYGYTF. CDR3 nucleotides: TGTGCCAGCAGTGGCACGGCCTATGGCTACACCTTC. The gene calls are TRBV2 and TRBJ1-2; D remains unclear. CDR1 and CDR2 (germline): SNHLY, FYNNEI. The V and J ends lost 4 bases and 4 bases respectively, with 7 bases between them. This CDR3 contains 12 residues.

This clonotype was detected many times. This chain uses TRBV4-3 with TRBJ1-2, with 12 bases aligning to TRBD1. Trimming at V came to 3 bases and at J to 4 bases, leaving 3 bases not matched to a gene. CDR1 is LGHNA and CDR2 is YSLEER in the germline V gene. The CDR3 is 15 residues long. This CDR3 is CASSQGTGGVYGYTF. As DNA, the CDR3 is TGCGCCAGCAGCCAGGGGACAGGGGGCGTCTATGGCTACACCTTC.

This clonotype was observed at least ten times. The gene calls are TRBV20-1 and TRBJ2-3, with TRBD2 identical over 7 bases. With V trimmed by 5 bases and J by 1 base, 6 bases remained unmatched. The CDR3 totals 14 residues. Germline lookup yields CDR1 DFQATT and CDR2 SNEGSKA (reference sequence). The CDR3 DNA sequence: TGCAGTGCTCGAGGGGCGGGGGGCACAGATACGCAGTATTTT. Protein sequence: CSARGAGGTDTQYF.

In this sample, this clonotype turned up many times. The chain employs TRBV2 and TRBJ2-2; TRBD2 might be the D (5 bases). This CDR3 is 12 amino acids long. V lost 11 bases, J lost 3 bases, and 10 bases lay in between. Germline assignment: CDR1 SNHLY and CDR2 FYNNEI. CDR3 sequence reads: CAGGLYTGELFF. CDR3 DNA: TGTGCCGGAGGACTGTACACCGGGGAGCTGTTTTTT. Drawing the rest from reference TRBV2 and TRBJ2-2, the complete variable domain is EPEVTQTPSHQVTQMGQEVILRCVPISNHLYFYWYRQILGQKVEFLVSFYNNEISEKSEIFDDQFSVERPDGSNFTLKIRSTKLEDSAMYFCAGGLYTGELFFGEGSRLTVL.

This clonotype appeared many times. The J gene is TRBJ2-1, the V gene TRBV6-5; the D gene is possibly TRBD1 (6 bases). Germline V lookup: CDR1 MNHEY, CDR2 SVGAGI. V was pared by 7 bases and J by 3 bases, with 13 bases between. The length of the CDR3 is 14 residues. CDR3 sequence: CASMLGQSYNEQFF. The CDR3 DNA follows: TGTGCCAGCATGTTGGGACAAAGCTACAATGAGCAGTTCTTC.

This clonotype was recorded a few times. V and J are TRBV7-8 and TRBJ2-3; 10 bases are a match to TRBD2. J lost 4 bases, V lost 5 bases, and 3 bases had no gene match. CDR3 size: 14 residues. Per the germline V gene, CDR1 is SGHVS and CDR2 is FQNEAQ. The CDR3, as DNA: TGTGCCAGCAGCACCGGACTAGCGGCAGATACGCAGTATTTT. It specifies CASSTGLAADTQYF.

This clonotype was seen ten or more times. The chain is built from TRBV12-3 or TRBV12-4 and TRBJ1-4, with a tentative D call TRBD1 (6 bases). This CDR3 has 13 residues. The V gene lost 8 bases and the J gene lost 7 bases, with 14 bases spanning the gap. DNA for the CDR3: TGTGCCAGCCGAACAGGGCCGCGTGAAAAACTGTTTTTT. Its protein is CASRTGPREKLFF.

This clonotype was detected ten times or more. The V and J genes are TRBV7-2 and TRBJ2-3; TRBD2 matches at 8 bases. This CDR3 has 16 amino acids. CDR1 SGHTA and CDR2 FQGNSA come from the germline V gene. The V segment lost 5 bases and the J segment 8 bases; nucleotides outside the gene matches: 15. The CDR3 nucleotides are TGTGCCAGCAGCCGGACTAGCCAAGGCAGCAGATCTACGCAGTATTTT. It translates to CASSRTSQGSRSTQYF.

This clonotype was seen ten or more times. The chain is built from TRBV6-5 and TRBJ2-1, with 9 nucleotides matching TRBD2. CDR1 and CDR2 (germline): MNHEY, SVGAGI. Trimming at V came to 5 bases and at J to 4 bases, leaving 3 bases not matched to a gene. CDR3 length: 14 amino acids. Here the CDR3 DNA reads TGTGCCAGCAGTCGGACTAGCGAGTACAATGAGCAGTTCTTC. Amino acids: CASSRTSEYNEQFF.

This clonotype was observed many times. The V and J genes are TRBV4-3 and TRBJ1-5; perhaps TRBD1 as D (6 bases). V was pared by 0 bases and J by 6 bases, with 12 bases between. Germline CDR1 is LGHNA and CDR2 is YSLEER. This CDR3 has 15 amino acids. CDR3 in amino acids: CASSQDGGGLQPQHF. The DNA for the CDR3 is TGCGCCAGCAGCCAAGATGGGGGGGGCCTTCAGCCCCAGCATTTT.

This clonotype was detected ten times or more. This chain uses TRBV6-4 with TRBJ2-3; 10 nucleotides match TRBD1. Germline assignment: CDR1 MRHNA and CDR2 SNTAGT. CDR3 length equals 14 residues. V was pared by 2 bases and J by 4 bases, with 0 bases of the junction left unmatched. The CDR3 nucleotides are TGTGCCAGCAGTGACGGACAGGGGGCAGATACGCAGTATTTT. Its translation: CASSDGQGADTQYF.

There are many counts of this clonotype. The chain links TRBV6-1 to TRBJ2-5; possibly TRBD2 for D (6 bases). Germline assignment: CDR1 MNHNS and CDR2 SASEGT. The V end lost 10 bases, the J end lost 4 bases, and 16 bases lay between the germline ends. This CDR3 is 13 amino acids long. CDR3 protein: CAIQYGGGETQYF. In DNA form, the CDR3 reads TGTGCCATCCAATACGGGGGAGGAGAGACCCAGTACTTC.

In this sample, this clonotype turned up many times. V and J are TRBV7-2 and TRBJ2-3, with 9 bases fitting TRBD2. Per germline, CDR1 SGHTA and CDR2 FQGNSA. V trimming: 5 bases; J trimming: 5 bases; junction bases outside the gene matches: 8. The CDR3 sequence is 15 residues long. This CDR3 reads CASSPPGLARDTQYF. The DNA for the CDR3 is TGTGCCAGCAGCCCCCCGGGACTAGCTAGAGATACGCAGTATTTT.

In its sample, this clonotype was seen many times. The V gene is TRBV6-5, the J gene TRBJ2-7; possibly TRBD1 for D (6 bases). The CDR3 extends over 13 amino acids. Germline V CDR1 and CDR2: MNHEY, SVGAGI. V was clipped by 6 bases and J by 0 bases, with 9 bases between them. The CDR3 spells CASSRTVSYEQYF. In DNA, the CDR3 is TGTGCCAGCAGCCGGACAGTCTCCTACGAGCAGTACTTC.

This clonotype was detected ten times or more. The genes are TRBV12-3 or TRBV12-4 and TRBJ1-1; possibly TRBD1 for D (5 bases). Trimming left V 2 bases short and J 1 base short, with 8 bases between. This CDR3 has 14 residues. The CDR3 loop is CASSLRRGNTEAFF. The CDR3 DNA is TGTGCCAGCAGTTTACGAAGGGGGAACACTGAAGCTTTCTTT.

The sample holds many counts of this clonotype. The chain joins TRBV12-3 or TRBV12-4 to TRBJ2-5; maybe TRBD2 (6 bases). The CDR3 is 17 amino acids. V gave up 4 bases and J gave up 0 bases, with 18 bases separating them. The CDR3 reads CASSSIAATTYQETQYF. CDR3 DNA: TGTGCCAGCAGTTCAATAGCGGCGACAACATACCAAGAGACCCAGTACTTC.

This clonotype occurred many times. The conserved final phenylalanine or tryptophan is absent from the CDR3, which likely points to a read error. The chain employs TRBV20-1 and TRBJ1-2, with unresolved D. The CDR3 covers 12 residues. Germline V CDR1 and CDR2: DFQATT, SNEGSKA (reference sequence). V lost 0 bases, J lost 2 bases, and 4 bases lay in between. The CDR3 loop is CSAREGNYGYTV. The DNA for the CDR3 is TGCAGTGCTAGAGAGGGGAACTATGGCTACACCGTC.

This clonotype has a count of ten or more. In nucleotides, the CDR3 is TGTGCCAGCAGCTTACCGGGACAAAACTATGGCTACACCTTC. This gives the protein CASSLPGQNYGYTF. The chain has TRBV5-4 and TRBJ1-2; TRBD1 is a possible D gene (6 bases). The V gene's germline CDR1 is SGHNT and CDR2 YYREEE (reference sequence). V lost 2 bases, J lost 2 bases, and 10 bases lay in between. The CDR3 has 14 amino acids. Looking up the rest from reference TRBV5-4 and TRBJ1-2 gives the full variable domain: ETGVTQSPTHLIKTRGQQVTLRCSSQSGHNTVSWYQQALGQGPQFIFQYYREEENGRGNFPPRFSGLQFPNYSSELNVNALELDDSALYLCASSLPGQNYGYTFGSGTRLTVV.

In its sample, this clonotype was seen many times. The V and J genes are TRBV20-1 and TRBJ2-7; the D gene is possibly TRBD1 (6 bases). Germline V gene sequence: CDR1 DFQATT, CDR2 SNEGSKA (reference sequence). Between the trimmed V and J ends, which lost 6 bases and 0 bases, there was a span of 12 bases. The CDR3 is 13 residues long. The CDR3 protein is CSAETDSSYEQYF. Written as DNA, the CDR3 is TGCAGTGCCGAGACGGACAGCTCCTACGAGCAGTACTTC.

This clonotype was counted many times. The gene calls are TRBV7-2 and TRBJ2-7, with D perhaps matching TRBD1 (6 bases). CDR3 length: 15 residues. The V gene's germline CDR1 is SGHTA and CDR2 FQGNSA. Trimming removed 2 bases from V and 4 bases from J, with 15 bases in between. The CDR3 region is CASSLMRGTPYEQYF. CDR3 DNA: TGTGCCAGCAGCTTAATGAGGGGGACCCCATACGAGCAGTACTTC. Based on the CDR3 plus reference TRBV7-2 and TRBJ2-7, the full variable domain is GAGVSQSPSNKVTEKGKDVELRCDPISGHTALYWYRQSLGQGLEFLIYFQGNSAPDKSGLPSDRFSAERTGGSVSTLTIQRTQQEDSAVYLCASSLMRGTPYEQYFGPGTRLTVT.

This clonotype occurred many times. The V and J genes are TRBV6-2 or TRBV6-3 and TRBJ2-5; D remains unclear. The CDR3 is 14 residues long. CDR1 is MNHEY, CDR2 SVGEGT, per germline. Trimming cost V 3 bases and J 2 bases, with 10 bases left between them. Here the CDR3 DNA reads TGTGCCAGCAGTTATTTCGGTCTGCAAGAGACCCAGTACTTC. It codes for CASSYFGLQETQYF.

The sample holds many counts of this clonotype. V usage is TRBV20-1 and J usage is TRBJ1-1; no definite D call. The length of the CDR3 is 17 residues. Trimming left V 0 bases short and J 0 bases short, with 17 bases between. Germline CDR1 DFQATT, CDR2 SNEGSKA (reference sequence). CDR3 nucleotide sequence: TGCAGTGCTAGAGATCTTGCCCGGCTTGCTATGAACACTGAAGCTTTCTTT. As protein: CSARDLARLAMNTEAFF.

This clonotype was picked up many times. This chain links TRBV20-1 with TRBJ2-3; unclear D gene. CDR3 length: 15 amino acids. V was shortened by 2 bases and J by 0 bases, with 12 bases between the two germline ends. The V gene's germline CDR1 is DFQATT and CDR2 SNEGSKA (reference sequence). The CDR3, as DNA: TGCAGTGCTAGATACCGGTTAACTAGCACAGATACGCAGTATTTT. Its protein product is CSARYRLTSTDTQYF.

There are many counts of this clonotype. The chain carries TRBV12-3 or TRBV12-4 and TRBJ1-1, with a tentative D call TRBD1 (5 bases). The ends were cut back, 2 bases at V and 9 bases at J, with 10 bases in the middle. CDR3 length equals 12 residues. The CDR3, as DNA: TGTGCCAGCAGTTTAAGGGCAGGGAAAGCTTTCTTT. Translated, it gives CASSLRAGKAFF.